The source of this T cell receptor beta chain is a study of cytomegalovirus exposure and HLA in healthy donors. General observations from the study: Exclusion applied to some V segments, including TRBV6-2 and TRBV6-3, as they were indistinguishable. TCR beta V segments were, for the most part, productive about 87% or about 30% of the time in an earlier analysis. Reports described diagnosis of cytomegalovirus status by the classifier as highly specific and sensitive.

The J segment lost 5 bases and the V segment lost 5 bases, leaving 10 bases of the junction unmatched. The CDR3 is 15 residues long. Germline lookup yields CDR1 SEHNR and CDR2 FQNEAQ (reference sequence). A word on this clone: The antigen is unknown.

13 Jbeta primers and 60 Vbeta primers were used for the PCR. Sequenced by immunoSEQ multiplex PCR; TCRdb stores in-frame clones only, minus some. The data hold under 200,000 clones, with roughly 85% observed a single time. V and J are TRBV7-9 and TRBJ2-7; TRBD2 matches 9 bases. This TCR was recovered from a woman in her 50s in good health and CMV-seronegative. The sequenced sample was PBMCs. The CDR3 region is CASSPQGTSRHEQYF. In DNA, the CDR3 is TGTGCCAGCAGCCCACAGGGGACTAGCAGACACGAGCAGTACTTC.